This TCR beta chain was recorded in a study of cytomegalovirus exposure and HLA in healthy donors. It was with 60 Vbeta and 13 Jbeta primers that the PCR ran. Clones were sequenced by immunoSEQ multiplex PCR, and TCRdb holds only the in-frame ones, with some missing. The repertoire holds 150,000 to 200,000 clones, with around 80% as singletons. This clone came up once. This CDR3 has 15 amino acids. Germline CDR1 reads SGHRS; CDR2 reads YFSETQ. V was cut by 0 bases and J by 1 base, with 10 bases left in between. Sequencing used PBMCs. The TCR sequence derives from a man aged 35 to 55 in good health and CMV-seronegative. V usage is TRBV5-1 and J usage is TRBJ1-1, with a possible D match to TRBD1 (6 bases). The CDR3 DNA sequence: TGCGCCAGCAGCTTGGTGGGGGCGCGGAACACTGAAGCTTTCTTT. Translated, it gives CASSLVGARNTEAFF.